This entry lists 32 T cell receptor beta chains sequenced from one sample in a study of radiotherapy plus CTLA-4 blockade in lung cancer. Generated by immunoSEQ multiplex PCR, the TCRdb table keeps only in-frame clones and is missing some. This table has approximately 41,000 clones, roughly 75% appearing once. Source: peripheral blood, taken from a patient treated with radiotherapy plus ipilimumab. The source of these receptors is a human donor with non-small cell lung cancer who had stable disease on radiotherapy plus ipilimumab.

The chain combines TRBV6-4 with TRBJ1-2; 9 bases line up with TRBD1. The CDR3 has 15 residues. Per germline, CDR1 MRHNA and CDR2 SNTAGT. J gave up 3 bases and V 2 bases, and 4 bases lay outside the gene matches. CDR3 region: CASSDPDRGDYGYTF. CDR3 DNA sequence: TGTGCCAGCAGTGACCCGGACAGGGGTGACTATGGCTACACCTTC.

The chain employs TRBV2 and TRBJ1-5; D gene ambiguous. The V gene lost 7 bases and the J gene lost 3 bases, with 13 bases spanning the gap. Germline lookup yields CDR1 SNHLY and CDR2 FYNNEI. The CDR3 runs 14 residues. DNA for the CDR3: TGTGCCAGCAAAGTGGGCAGCAACAATCAGCCCCAGCATTTT. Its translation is CASKVGSNNQPQHF.

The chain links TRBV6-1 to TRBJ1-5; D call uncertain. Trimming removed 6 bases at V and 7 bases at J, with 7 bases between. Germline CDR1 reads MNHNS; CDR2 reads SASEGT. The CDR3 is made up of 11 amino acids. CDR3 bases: TGTGCCAGCAGACAATACCAGCCCCAGCATTTT. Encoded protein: CASRQYQPQHF.

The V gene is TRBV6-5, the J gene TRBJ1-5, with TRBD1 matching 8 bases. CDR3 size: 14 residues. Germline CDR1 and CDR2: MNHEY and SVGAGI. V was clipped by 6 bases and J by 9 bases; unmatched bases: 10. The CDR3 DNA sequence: TGTGCCAGCAGGAGAGGACAGGGTGATCGGCCCCAGCATTTT. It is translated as CASRRGQGDRPQHF.

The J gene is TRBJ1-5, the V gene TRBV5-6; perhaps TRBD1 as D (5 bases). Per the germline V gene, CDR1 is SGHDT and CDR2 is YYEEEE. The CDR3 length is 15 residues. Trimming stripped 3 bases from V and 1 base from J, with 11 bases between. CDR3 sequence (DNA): TGTGCCAGCAGCTCCACTCAGGGAAGCAATCAGCCCCAGCATTTT. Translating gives CASSSTQGSNQPQHF.

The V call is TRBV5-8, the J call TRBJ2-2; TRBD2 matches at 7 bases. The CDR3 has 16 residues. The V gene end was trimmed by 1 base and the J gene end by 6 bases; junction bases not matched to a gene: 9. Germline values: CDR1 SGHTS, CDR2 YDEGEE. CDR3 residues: CASSLSLAPRAGELFF. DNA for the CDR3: TGTGCCAGCAGCTTGTCACTAGCGCCAAGGGCCGGGGAGCTGTTTTTT.

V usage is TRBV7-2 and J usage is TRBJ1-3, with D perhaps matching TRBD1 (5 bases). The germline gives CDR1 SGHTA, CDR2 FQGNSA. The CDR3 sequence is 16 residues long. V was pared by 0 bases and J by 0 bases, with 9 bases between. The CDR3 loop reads CASSLAWGLSGNTIYF. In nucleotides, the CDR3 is TGTGCCAGCAGCTTAGCCTGGGGCCTCTCTGGAAACACCATATATTTT.

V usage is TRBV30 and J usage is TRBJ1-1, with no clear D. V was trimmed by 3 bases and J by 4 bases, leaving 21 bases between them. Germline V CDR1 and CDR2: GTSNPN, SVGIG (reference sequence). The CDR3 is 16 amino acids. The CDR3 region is CAWRSPGANTGTEAFF. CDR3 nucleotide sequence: TGTGCCTGGAGATCTCCGGGAGCAAATACGGGCACTGAAGCTTTCTTT. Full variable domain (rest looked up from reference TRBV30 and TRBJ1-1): SQTIHQWPATLVQPVGSPLSLECTVEGTSNPNLYWYRQAAGRGLQLLFYSVGIGQISSEVPQNLSASRPQDRQFILSSKKLLLSDSGFYLCAWRSPGANTGTEAFFGQGTRLTVV.

DNA for the CDR3: TGCGCCAGCAGCTTGGTTCCGGGGGGGAACACCGGGGAGCTGTTTTTT. It translates to CASSLVPGGNTGELFF. J is TRBJ2-2 and V is TRBV5-1; the match to TRBD2 covers 7 bases. The CDR3 length is 16 residues. The V gene end was trimmed by 0 bases and the J gene end by 1 base; junction bases not matched to a gene: 3. Germline lookup yields CDR1 SGHRS and CDR2 YFSETQ.

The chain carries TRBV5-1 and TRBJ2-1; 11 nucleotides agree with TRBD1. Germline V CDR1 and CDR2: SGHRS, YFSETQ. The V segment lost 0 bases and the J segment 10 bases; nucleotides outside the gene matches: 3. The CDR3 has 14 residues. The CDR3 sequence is CASSLGTGGREQFF. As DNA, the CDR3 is TGCGCCAGCAGCTTGGGGACAGGGGGCCGCGAGCAGTTCTTC.

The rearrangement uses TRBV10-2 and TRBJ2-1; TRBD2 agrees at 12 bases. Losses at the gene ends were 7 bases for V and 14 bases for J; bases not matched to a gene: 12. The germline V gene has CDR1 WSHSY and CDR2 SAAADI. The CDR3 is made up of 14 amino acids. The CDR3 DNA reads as TGCGCCAGCACCCAAGTCCTAGCGGGGGGGCTTGAGTTCTTC. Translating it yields CASTQVLAGGLEFF.

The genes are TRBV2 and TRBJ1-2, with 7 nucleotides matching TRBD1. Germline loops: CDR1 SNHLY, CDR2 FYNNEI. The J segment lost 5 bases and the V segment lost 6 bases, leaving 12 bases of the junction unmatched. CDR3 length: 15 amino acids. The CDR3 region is CASSPMDRPFYGYTF. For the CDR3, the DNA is TGTGCCAGCAGCCCAATGGACAGGCCTTTTTATGGCTACACCTTC.

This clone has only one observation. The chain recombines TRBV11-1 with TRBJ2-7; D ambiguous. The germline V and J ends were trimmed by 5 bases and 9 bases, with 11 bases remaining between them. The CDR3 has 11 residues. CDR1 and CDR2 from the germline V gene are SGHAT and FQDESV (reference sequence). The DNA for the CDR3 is TGTGCCAGCAGCCCCGGTCGTAGGCAGTACTTC. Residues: CASSPGRRQYF.

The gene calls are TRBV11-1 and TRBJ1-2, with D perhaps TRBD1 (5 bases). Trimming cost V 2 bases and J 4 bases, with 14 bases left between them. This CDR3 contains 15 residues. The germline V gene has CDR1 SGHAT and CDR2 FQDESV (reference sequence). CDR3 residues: CASSLSGHTRYGYTF. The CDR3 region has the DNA TGTGCCAGCAGCTTATCCGGACACACTCGCTATGGCTACACCTTC. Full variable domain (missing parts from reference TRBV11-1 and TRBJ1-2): EAEVAQSPRYKITEKSQAVAFWCDPISGHATLYWYRQILGQGPELLVQFQDESVVDDSQLPKDRFSAERLKGVDSTLKIQPAELGDSAMYLCASSLSGHTRYGYTFGSGTRLTVV.

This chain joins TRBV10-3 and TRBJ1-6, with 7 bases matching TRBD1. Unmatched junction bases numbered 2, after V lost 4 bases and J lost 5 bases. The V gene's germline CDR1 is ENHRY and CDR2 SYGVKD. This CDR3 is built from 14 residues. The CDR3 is CAISVGQDNSPLHF. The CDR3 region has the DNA TGTGCCATCAGTGTCGGACAGGATAATTCACCCCTCCACTTT.

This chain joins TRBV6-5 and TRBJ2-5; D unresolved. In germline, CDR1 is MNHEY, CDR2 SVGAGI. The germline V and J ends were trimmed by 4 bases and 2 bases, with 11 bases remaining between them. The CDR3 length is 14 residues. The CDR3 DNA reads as TGTGCCAGCAGTTCAACATACGAACAAGAGACCCAGTACTTC. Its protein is CASSSTYEQETQYF.

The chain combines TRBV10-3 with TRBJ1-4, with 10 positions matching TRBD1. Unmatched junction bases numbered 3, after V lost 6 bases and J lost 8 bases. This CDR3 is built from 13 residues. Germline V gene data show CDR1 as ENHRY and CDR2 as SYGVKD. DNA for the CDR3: TGTGCCATCAGGAGGACAGGGGGAGAAAAACTGTTTTTT. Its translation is CAIRRTGGEKLFF.

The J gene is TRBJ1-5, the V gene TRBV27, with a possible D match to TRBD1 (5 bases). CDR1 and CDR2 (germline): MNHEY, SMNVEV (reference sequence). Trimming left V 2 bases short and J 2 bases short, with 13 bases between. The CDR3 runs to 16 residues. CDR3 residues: CASSLLYGGGNQPQHF. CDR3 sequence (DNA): TGTGCCAGCAGTTTACTTTACGGGGGAGGCAATCAGCCCCAGCATTTT.

The DNA of the CDR3 is TGTGCCAGCAGTAGAAAAAAGACAGGAAAAAGCACAGATACGCAGTATTTT. This encodes CASSRKKTGKSTDTQYF. The rearrangement joins TRBV25-1 to TRBJ2-3; weak D call: TRBD1 (6 bases). Germline CDR1 and CDR2: MGHDK and SYGVNS. V lost 5 bases, J lost 0 bases, and 18 bases lay in between. This CDR3 has 17 residues.

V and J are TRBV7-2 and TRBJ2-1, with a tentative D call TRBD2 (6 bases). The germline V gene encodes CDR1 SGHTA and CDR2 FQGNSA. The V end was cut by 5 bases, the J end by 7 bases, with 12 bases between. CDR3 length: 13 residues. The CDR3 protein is CASSRGGGNEQFF. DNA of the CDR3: TGTGCCAGCAGCCGAGGTGGGGGGAATGAGCAGTTCTTC.

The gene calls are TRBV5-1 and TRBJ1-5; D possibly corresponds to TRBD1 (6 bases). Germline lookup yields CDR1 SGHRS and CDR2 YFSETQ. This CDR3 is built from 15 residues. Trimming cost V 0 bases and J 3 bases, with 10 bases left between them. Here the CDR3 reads CASSLEGGYNQPQHF. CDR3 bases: TGCGCCAGCAGCTTGGAGGGGGGGTACAATCAGCCCCAGCATTTT. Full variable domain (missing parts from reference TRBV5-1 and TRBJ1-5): KAGVTQTPRYLIKTRGQQVTLSCSPISGHRSVSWYQQTPGQGLQFLFEYFSETQRNKGNFPGRFSGRQFSNSRSEMNVSTLELGDSALYLCASSLEGGYNQPQHFGDGTRLSIL.

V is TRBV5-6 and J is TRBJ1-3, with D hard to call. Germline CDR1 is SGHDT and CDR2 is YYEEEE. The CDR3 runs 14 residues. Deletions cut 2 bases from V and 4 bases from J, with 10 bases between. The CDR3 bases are TGTGCCAGCAGCTTAACTACGGGAGGAAACACCATATATTTT. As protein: CASSLTTGGNTIYF.

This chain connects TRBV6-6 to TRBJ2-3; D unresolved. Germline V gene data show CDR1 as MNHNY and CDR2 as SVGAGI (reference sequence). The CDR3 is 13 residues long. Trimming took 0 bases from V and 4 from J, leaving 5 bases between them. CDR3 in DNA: TGTGCCAGCAGTTACTCGAGCTCAGATACGCAGTATTTT. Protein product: CASSYSSSDTQYF.

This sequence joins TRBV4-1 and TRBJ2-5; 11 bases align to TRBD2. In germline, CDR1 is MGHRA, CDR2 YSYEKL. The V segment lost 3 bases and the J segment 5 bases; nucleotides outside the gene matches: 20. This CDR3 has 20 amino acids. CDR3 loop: CASSQTPWALSGGARETQYF. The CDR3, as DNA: TGCGCCAGCAGCCAGACCCCCTGGGCCCTTAGCGGGGGGGCTCGGGAGACCCAGTACTTC.

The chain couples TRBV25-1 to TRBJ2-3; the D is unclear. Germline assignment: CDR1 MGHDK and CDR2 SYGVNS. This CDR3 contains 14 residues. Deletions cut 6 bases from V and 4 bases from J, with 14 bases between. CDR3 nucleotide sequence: TGTGCCAGCAGCCGCGGATCTCCCCCAGATACGCAGTATTTT. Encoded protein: CASSRGSPPDTQYF.

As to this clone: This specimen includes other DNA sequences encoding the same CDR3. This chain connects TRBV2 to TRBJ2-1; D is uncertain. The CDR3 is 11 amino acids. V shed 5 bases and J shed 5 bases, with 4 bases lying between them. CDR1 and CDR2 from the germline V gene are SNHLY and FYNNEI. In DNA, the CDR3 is TGTGCCAGCAGTCTAAACAATGAGCAGTTCTTC. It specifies CASSLNNEQFF.

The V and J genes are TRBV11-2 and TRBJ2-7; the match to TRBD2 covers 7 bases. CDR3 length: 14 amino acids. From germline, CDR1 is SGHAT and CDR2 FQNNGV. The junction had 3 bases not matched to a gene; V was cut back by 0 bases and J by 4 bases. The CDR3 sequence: CASSLELADYEQYF. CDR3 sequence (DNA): TGTGCCAGCAGCTTAGAGCTAGCGGATTACGAGCAGTACTTC.

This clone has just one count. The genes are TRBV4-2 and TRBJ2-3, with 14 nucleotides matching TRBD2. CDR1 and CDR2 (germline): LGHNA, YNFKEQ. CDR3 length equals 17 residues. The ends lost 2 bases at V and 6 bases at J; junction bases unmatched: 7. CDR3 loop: CASSQWTSGGPADTQYF. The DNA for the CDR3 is TGTGCCAGCAGCCAATGGACTAGCGGGGGGCCAGCGGATACGCAGTATTTT.

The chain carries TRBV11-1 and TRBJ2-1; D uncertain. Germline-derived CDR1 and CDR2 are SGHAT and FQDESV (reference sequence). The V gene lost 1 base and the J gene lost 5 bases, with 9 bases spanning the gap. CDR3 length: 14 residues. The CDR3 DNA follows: TGTGCCAGCAGCTTAGGCAGGTTAGACAATGAGCAGTTCTTC. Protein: CASSLGRLDNEQFF.

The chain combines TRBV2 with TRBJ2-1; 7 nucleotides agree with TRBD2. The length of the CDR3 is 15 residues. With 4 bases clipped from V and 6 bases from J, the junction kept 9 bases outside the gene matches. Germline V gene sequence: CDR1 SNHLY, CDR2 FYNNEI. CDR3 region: CASSVREITGNEQFF. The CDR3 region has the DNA TGTGCCAGCAGTGTGCGGGAGATTACGGGCAATGAGCAGTTCTTC. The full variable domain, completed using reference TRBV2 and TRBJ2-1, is EPEVTQTPSHQVTQMGQEVILRCVPISNHLYFYWYRQILGQKVEFLVSFYNNEISEKSEIFDDQFSVERPDGSNFTLKIRSTKLEDSAMYFCASSVREITGNEQFFGPGTRLTVL.

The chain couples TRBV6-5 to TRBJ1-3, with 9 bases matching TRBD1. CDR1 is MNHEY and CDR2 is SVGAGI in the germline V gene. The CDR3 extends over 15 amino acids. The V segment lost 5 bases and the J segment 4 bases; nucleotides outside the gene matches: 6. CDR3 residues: CASSLDRGAGNTIYF. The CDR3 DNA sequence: TGTGCCAGCAGTCTCGACAGGGGGGCAGGAAACACCATATATTTT.

The CDR3, as DNA: TGTGCCAGCAGCAACATCCTACCCTCGGAGAGGACACCAGAGTACTTC. Residues: CASSNILPSERTPEYF. The chain recombines TRBV21-1 with TRBJ2-7; TRBD1 is the table's D call and was not checked against the DNA. TRBV21-1 is given as a pseudogene. The CDR3 extends over 16 amino acids.